This entry features one T cell receptor beta chain sequence. As processed by the authors: The assay estimated nucleated cells by amplifying reference gene primers. Sequencing used immunoSEQ multiplex PCR; TCRdb keeps in-frame clones, though not all of them. D and trimming were read from the DNA, whereas the V and J calls and clone size are those reported in that table. Counted here are about 280,000 clones, 85% to 90% occurring once; the ten biggest clones make up roughly 11%. These data come from a study of blood T cell repertoires in COVID-19. About the study: In each case, the material was cDNA or gDNA derived from T cells, B-cell-depleted T cells, or PBMCs.

Sequencing used peripheral blood. This TCR derives from a woman aged 25-40 years with COVID-19, enrolled during active disease.

As DNA, the CDR3 is TGTGCCAGCAGCCGGGGACAGTTACAAGAGACCCAGTACTTC. This gives the protein CASSRGQLQETQYF. The chain uses TRBV6-5 and TRBJ2-5; 7 bases are a match to TRBD1. The length of the CDR3 is 14 residues. The germline V gene encodes CDR1 MNHEY and CDR2 SVGAGI. Germline trimming cut 6 bases from V and 2 bases from J; bases unmatched to any gene: 6.